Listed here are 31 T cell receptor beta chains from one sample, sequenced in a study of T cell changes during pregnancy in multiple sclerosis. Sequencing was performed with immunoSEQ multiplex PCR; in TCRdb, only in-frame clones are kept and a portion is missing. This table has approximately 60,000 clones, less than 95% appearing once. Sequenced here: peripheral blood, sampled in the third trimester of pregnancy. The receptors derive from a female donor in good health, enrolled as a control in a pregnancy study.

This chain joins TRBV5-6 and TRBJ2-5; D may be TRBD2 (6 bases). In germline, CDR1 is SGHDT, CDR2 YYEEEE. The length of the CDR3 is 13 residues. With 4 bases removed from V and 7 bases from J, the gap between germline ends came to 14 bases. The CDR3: CASSLTSSGTQYF. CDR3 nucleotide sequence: TGTGCCAGCAGCCTAACTAGCTCCGGGACCCAGTACTTC.

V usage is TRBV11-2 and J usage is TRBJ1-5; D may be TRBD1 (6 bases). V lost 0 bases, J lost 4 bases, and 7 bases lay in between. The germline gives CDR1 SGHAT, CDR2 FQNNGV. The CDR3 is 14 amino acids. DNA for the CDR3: TGTGCCAGCAGCTTAGAGGACAGAAATCAGCCCCAGCATTTT. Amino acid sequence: CASSLEDRNQPQHF.

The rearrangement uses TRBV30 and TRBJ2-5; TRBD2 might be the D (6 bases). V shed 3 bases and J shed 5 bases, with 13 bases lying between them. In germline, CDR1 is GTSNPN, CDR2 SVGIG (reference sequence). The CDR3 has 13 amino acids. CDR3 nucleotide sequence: TGTGCCTGGAGAGCGGGTCGAGGGGAGACCCAGTACTTC. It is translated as CAWRAGRGETQYF.

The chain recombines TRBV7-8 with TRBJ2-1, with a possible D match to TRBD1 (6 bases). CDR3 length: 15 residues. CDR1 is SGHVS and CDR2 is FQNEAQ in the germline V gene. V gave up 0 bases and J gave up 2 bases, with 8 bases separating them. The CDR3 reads CASSLAYRAYNEQFF. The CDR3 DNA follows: TGTGCCAGCAGCTTAGCTTACAGGGCCTACAATGAGCAGTTCTTC.

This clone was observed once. The CDR3 region is CASSLGTASTDTQYF. Here the CDR3 DNA reads TGTGCCAGCAGCTTAGGGACAGCCTCCACAGATACGCAGTATTTT. This rearrangement joins TRBV11-2 to TRBJ2-3; tentatively, D is TRBD1 (6 bases). CDR1 and CDR2 from the germline V gene are SGHAT and FQNNGV. The CDR3 runs 15 residues. Trimming removed 1 base at V and 2 bases at J, with 10 bases between.

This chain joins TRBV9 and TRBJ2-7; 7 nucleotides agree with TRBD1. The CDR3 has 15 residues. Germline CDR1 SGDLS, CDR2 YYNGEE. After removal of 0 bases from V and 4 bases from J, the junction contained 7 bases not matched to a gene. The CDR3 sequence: CASSVGGTAQYEQYF. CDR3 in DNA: TGTGCCAGCAGCGTAGGGGGGACAGCCCAGTACGAGCAGTACTTC.

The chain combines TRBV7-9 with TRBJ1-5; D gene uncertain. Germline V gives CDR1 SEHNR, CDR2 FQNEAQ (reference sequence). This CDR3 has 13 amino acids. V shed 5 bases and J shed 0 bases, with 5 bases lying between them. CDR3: CASSDNSNQPQHF. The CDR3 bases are TGTGCCAGCAGCGACAATAGCAATCAGCCCCAGCATTTT.

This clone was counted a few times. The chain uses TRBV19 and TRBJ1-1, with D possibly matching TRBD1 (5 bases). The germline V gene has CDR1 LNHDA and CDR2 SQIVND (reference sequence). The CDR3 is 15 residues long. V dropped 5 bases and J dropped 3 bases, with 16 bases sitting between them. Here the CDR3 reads CASSPLKGLDTEAFF. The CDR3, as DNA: TGTGCCAGTAGTCCCCTCAAGGGGTTGGACACTGAAGCTTTCTTT.

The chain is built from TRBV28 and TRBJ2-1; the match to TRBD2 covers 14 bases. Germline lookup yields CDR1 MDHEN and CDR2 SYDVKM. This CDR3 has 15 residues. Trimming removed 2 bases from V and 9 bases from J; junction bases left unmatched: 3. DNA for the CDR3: TGTGCCAGCAGTTTAGGGACTAGCGGGAGAAGTGAGCAGTTCTTC. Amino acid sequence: CASSLGTSGRSEQFF.

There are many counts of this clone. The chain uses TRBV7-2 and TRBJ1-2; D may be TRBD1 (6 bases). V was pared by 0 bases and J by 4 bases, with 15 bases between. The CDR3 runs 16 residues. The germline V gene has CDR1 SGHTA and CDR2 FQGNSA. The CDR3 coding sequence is TGTGCCAGCAGCTTAGCAGGGGGGGCTTCCAGCTATGGCTACACCTTC. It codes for CASSLAGGASSYGYTF.

CDR3 nucleotides: TGTGCCAGCAACGGGAGGGCAAACACTGAAGCTTTCTTT. Amino acid sequence: CASNGRANTEAFF. The gene calls are TRBV2 and TRBJ1-1; no firm D call. V lost 7 bases, J lost 2 bases, and 11 bases lay in between. The CDR3 consists of 13 residues. Germline CDR1 SNHLY, CDR2 FYNNEI.

The CDR3 here is CASSPTGMVADGELFF. In DNA form, the CDR3 reads TGTGCCAGCTCACCCACCGGGATGGTGGCAGACGGGGAGCTGTTTTTT. V gene TRBV18 combines with J gene TRBJ2-2, with D possibly TRBD2 on 5 matching bases. Trimming left V 3 bases short and J 7 bases short, with 18 bases between. The CDR3 is made up of 16 amino acids. The germline V gene has CDR1 KGHSH and CDR2 LQKENI.

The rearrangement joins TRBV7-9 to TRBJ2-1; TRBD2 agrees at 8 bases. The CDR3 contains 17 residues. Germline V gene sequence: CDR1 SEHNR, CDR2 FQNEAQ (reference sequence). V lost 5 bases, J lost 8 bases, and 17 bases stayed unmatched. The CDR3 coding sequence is TGTGCCAGCAGCCTACCGCGGGGGGACACCGAAATCCATGAGCAGTTCTTC. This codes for CASSLPRGDTEIHEQFF.

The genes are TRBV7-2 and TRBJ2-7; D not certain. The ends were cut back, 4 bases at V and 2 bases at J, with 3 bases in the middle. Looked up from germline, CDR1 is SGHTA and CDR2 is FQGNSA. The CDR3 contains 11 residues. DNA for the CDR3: TGTGCCAGCAGCTCCGCCTACGAGCAGTACTTC. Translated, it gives CASSSAYEQYF.

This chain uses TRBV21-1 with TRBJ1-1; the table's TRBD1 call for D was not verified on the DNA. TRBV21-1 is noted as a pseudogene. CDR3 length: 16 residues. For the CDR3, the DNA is TGTGCCAGCAGGCCGAGGGACAGCGATGAGGGTACTGAAGCTTTCTTT. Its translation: CASRPRDSDEGTEAFF.

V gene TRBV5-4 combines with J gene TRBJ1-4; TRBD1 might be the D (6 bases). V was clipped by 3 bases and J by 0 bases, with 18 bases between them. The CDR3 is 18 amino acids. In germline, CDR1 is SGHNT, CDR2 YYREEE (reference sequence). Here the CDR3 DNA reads TGTGCCAGCAGCTGGGGGTTCCGGACAGATCCAACTAATGAAAAACTGTTTTTT. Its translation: CASSWGFRTDPTNEKLFF. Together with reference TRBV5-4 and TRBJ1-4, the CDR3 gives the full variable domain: ETGVTQSPTHLIKTRGQQVTLRCSSQSGHNTVSWYQQALGQGPQFIFQYYREEENGRGNFPPRFSGLQFPNYSSELNVNALELDDSALYLCASSWGFRTDPTNEKLFFGSGTQLSVL.

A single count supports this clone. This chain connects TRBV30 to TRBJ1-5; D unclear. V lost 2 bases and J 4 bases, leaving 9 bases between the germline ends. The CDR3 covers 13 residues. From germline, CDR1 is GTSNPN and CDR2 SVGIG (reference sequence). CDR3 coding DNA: TGTGCCTGGAGTCCGACGAGGAATCAGCCCCAGCATTTT. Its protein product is CAWSPTRNQPQHF.

The CDR3 loop is CASSPGIGGQNGYTF. In DNA, the CDR3 is TGTGCCAGCTCACCAGGAATAGGGGGTCAGAATGGCTACACCTTC. The rearrangement joins TRBV18 to TRBJ1-2; tentatively, D is TRBD1 (6 bases). The germline V and J ends were trimmed by 2 bases and 6 bases, with 16 bases remaining between them. The germline V gene has CDR1 KGHSH and CDR2 LQKENI. CDR3 length: 15 amino acids.

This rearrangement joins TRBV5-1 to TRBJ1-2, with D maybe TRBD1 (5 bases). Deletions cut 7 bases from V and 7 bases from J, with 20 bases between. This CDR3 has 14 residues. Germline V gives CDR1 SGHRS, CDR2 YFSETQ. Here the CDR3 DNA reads TGCGCCAGCTCTCAAGGGGAGGGGTTCTCTGGCTACACCTTC. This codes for CASSQGEGFSGYTF.

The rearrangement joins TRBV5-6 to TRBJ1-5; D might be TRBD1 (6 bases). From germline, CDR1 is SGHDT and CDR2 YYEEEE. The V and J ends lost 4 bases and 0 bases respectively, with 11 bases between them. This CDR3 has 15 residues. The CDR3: CASSTRTVSNQPQHF. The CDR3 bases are TGTGCCAGCAGCACCCGGACAGTTAGCAATCAGCCCCAGCATTTT.

CDR3 sequence: CASSISGASSYEQYF. The CDR3 coding sequence is TGTGCCAGTAGTATTTCGGGAGCCTCCTCCTACGAGCAGTACTTC. This chain links TRBV19 with TRBJ2-7, with a possible D match to TRBD2 (6 bases). V lost 3 bases, J lost 0 bases, and 12 bases lay in between. Germline assignment: CDR1 LNHDA and CDR2 SQIVND (reference sequence). This CDR3 is built from 15 residues.

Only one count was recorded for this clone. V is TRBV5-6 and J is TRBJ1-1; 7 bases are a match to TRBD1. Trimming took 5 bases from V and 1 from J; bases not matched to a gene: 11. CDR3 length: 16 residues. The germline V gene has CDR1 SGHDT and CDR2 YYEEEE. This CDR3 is CASSLNRGQQNTEAFF. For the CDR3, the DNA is TGTGCCAGCAGTTTAAACCGGGGACAGCAGAACACTGAAGCTTTCTTT.

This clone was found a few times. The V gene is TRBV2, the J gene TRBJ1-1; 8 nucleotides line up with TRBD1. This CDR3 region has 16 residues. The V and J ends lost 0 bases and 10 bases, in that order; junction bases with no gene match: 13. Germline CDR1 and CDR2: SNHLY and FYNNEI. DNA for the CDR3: TGTGCCAGCAGTGAAGCGCCGGGACAGGTCCAACGGGGAGCTTTCTTT. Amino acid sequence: CASSEAPGQVQRGAFF.

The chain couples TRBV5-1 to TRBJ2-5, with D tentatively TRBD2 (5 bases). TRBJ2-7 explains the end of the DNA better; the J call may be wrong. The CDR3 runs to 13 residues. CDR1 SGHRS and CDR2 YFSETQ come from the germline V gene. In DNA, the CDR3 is TGCGCCAGCAGCTTCACTAGCTCCTACGAGCAGTACTTC. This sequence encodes CASSFTSSYEQYF.

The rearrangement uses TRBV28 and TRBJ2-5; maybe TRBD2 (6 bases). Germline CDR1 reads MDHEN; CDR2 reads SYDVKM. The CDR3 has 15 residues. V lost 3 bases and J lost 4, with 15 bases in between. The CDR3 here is CASSFRDSKGETQYF. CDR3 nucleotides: TGTGCCAGCAGTTTCAGGGACTCAAAAGGAGAGACCCAGTACTTC.

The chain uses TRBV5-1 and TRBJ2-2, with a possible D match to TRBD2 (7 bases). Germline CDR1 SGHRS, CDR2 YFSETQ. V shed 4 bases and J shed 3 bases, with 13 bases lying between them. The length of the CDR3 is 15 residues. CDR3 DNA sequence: TGCGCCAGCAGCAAGGGGGGGAGTGACACCGGGGAGCTGTTTTTT. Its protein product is CASSKGGSDTGELFF.

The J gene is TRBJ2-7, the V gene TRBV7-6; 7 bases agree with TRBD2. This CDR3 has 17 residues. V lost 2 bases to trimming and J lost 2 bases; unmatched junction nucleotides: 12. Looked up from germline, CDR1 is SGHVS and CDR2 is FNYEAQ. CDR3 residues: CASSLSPSAGLTYEQYF. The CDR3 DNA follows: TGTGCCAGCAGCTTATCCCCGTCAGCGGGGCTTACCTACGAGCAGTACTTC.

CDR3: CASSQGGAGYNSPLHF. The CDR3 DNA reads as TGTGCCAGCAGCCAAGGCGGTGCTGGCTATAATTCACCCCTCCACTTT. J is TRBJ1-6 and V is TRBV27, with D hard to call. The CDR3 contains 16 residues. Germline CDR1 is MNHEY and CDR2 is SMNVEV (reference sequence). V was trimmed by 6 bases and J by 3 bases, leaving 15 bases between them.

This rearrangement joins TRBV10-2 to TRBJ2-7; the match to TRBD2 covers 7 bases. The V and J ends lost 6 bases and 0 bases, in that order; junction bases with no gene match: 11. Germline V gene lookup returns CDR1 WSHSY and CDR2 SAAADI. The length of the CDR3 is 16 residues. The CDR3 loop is CASSTTPGTTSYEQYF. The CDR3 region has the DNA TGCGCCAGCAGCACCACCCCCGGGACTACCTCCTACGAGCAGTACTTC.

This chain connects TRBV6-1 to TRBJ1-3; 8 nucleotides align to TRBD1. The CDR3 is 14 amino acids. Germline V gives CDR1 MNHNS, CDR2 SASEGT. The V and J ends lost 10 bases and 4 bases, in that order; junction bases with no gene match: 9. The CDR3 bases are TGTGCCATGGCCTCCGGGACAGGAGGAAACACCATATATTTT. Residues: CAMASGTGGNTIYF.

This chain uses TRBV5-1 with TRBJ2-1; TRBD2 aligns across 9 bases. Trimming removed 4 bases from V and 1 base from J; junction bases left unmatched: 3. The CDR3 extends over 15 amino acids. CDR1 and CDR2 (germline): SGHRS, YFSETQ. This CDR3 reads CASSRSGGSYNEQFF. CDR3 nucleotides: TGCGCCAGCAGCCGTAGCGGGGGTTCCTACAATGAGCAGTTCTTC.